This TCR beta chain appears in the sequencing data of a study of T-cell memory formation after mild COVID-19. As regards this clonotype: What it recognizes is unknown.

The V gene's germline CDR1 is LNHNV and CDR2 YYDKDF (reference sequence). The CDR3 contains 15 residues. The V gene lost 6 bases and the J gene lost 7 bases, with 19 bases spanning the gap. Whole-study results and caveats: Memory sampled before infection contained some responding clones, suggesting cross-reactive memory joined.

Each CDR3 protein is one row after TCRdb ran MiXCR on the 5' RACE reads. Of some 600,000 distinct CDR3 sequences listed, 15% to 20% are singletons. Sequences were obtained from PBMCs or a T cell subset sorted from them (not recorded which). The chain has TRBV15 and TRBJ1-3, with a tentative D call TRBD1 (5 bases). This clonotype was sampled from an adult woman who had mild COVID-19 (a few samples of this study predate the infection). Cell type and time point are not known. DNA for the CDR3: TGTGCCACCAGATTCGGGGCAGCCCTGGGGAACACCATATATTTT. It codes for CATRFGAALGNTIYF.